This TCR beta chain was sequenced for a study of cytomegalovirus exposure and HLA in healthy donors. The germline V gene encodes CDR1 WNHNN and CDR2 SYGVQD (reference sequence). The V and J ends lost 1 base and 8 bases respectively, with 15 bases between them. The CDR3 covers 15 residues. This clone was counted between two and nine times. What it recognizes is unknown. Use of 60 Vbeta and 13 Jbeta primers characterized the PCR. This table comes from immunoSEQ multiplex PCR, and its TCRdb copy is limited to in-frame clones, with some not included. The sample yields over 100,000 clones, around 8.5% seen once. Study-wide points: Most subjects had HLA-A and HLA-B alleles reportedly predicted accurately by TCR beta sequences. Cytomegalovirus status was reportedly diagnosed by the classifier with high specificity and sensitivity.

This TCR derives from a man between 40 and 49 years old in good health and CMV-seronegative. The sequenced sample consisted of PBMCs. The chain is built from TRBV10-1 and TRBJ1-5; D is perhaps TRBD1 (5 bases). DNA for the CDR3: TGCGCCAGCAGTGAGTATCGGGGGGTCGGGGAGCCCCAGCATTTT. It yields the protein CASSEYRGVGEPQHF.